This T cell receptor (beta chain) was observed in a study of T cells expressing NK-cell markers. Study details: The eight sequenced donors comprised seven who were HCMV-seropositive and one who was seronegative.

With UMIs, 5'RACE template switching was used to make TCR beta cDNA. TCRdb re-called the 5' RACE reads and gives one entry per CDR3 protein, without DNA. The sample spans around 180,000 distinct CDR3 sequences; the ten largest clones claim 20% to 25%. Turning to this clonotype: Its antigen is unidentified.

This CDR3 contains 15 residues. CDR1 is MNHEY and CDR2 is SVGAGI in the germline V gene. The study, taken as a whole, reports: Top CD8+ clonotypes included the dominant CD3+CD56+NKG2C+ clonotypes in 5 or 6 donors. HCMV specificity of expanded NKG2C+ T cell clones remained unclear.

The sample taken for sequencing was blood T cells: a sorted CD56 or NKG2C T cell subset, CD4+ or CD8+ T cells, or bulk PBMC T cells (not recorded which). V and J are TRBV6-5 and TRBJ1-5. This clonotype was obtained from a man between 18 and 69 years old in good health. The CDR3 is CASSSAGNSNQPQHF.